This entry lists 10 T cell receptor beta chains sequenced from one sample in a study of siplizumab effects on memory and regulatory T cells. Libraries were prepared by immunoSEQ multiplex PCR; TCRdb keeps only in-frame clonotypes and omits some of them. The data contain 100,000 or so clones, 90% to 95% of them singletons. Sequenced: CD4+ T cells sorted from blood. The source of these receptors is a human donor in good health.

The chain carries TRBV14 and TRBJ1-4; 9 nucleotides agree with TRBD1. Germline-derived CDR1 and CDR2 are SGHDN and FVKESK. Trimming at V came to 4 bases and at J to 7 bases, leaving 7 bases not matched to a gene. This CDR3 is 15 amino acids long. Here the CDR3 reads CASSPRTGVSEKLFF. For the CDR3, the DNA is TGTGCCAGCAGCCCCCGGACAGGGGTTTCTGAAAAACTGTTTTTT.

This chain joins TRBV9 and TRBJ2-3; D might be TRBD2 (6 bases). Trimming cost V 0 bases and J 3 bases, with 11 bases left between them. The CDR3 is 15 residues long. The germline V gene encodes CDR1 SGDLS and CDR2 YYNGEE. The CDR3 protein is CASSVEAGRTDTQYF. CDR3 bases: TGTGCCAGCAGCGTAGAGGCGGGAAGGACAGATACGCAGTATTTT.

This clone was observed a handful of times. This chain joins TRBV19 and TRBJ2-3; the D gene is possibly TRBD2 (5 bases). CDR3 length: 14 amino acids. Germline V CDR1 and CDR2: LNHDA, SQIVND (reference sequence). The ends were cut back, 1 base at V and 6 bases at J, with 11 bases in the middle. The CDR3 nucleotides are TGTGCCAGTAGTATAGCAGCCCCGGGGGATACGCAGTATTTT. This codes for CASSIAAPGDTQYF.

V and J are TRBV7-2 and TRBJ2-3; TRBD2 matches 12 bases. J was trimmed by 2 bases and V by 4 bases; bases with no gene match: 4. The CDR3 is 16 residues long. CDR1 SGHTA and CDR2 FQGNSA come from the germline V gene. As DNA, the CDR3 is TGTGCCAGCAGCTCCAGACTAGCGGGGGACACAGATACGCAGTATTTT. As protein: CASSSRLAGDTDTQYF.

The chain recombines TRBV7-9 with TRBJ2-6, with 9 bases lining up with TRBD1. V lost 5 bases, J lost 2 bases, and 7 bases stayed unmatched. The CDR3 runs to 17 residues. Germline V lookup: CDR1 SEHNR, CDR2 FQNEAQ (reference sequence). The CDR3 coding sequence is TGTGCCAGCAGCGCCGGGACAGGGCCTGCTGGGGCCAACGTCCTGACTTTC. Its protein is CASSAGTGPAGANVLTF.

This chain links TRBV18 with TRBJ2-1; tentatively, D is TRBD2 (6 bases). The CDR3 covers 16 residues. Trimming stripped 0 bases from V and 9 bases from J, with 18 bases between. Per the germline V gene, CDR1 is KGHSH and CDR2 is LQKENI. This chain's CDR3 is CASSPPSGQVIGEQFF. For the CDR3, the DNA is TGTGCCAGCTCACCACCTAGCGGACAAGTGATTGGTGAGCAGTTCTTC.

The chain links TRBV13 to TRBJ2-5, with D perhaps TRBD1 or TRBD2 (5 bases each). Germline loops: CDR1 PRHDT, CDR2 FYEKMQ (reference sequence). CDR3 length: 12 residues. The germline V and J ends were trimmed by 3 bases and 7 bases, with 9 bases remaining between them. The CDR3 DNA reads TGTGCCAGCAGCTTGGTTGGGGGGACCCAGTACTTC. This sequence encodes CASSLVGGTQYF.

This chain connects TRBV5-1 to TRBJ2-5, with a tentative D call TRBD1 (5 bases). The CDR3 consists of 13 residues. Germline V gene data show CDR1 as SGHRS and CDR2 as YFSETQ. Trimming removed 4 bases at V and 2 bases at J, with 9 bases between. The CDR3: CASSLRQQETQYF. The CDR3 DNA reads TGCGCCAGCAGCCTGAGACAGCAAGAGACCCAGTACTTC.

The chain is built from TRBV4-1 and TRBJ2-2; tentatively, D is TRBD1 or TRBD2 (5 bases each). Trimming left V 4 bases short and J 3 bases short, with 15 bases between. Germline V gives CDR1 MGHRA, CDR2 YSYEKL. The CDR3 is made up of 16 amino acids. The CDR3 spells CASSLRGEPDTGELFF. DNA of the CDR3: TGCGCCAGCAGCCTAAGAGGGGAACCGGACACCGGGGAGCTGTTTTTT.

In regard to this clone: The same CDR3 can be traced to other DNA sequences in this sample. J is TRBJ1-1 and V is TRBV20-1; D call uncertain. V gave up 5 bases and J gave up 3 bases, with 7 bases separating them. The germline V gene encodes CDR1 DFQATT and CDR2 SNEGSKA (reference sequence). The CDR3 totals 11 residues. The CDR3 is CSAERDTEAFF. The CDR3 DNA reads TGCAGTGCTGAAAGGGACACTGAAGCTTTCTTT.